One sample yielded the 23 T cell receptor beta chains listed below, sequenced in a study of blood T cell repertoires in COVID-19. Sequencing was performed with immunoSEQ multiplex PCR; in TCRdb, only in-frame clones are kept and a portion is missing. The data contain 60,000 to 85,000 clones, approximately 80% of them singletons. Sequences were obtained from peripheral blood. These receptor sequences come from a human donor in a cohort sampled during active COVID-19.

The chain employs TRBV11-3 and TRBJ1-2; D might be TRBD1 (5 bases). CDR1 and CDR2 from the germline V gene are SGHNT and YENEEA. The germline V and J ends were trimmed by 5 bases and 7 bases, with 14 bases remaining between them. This CDR3 comprises 13 residues. CDR3 amino acids: CASSPTVGGGYTF. The CDR3 nucleotides are TGTGCCAGCAGCCCGACAGTTGGCGGTGGCTACACCTTC. Full variable domain (outside the CDR3, taken from reference TRBV11-3 and TRBJ1-2): EAGVVQSPRYKIIEKKQPVAFWCNPISGHNTLYWYLQNLGQGPELLIRYENEEAVDDSQLPKDRFSAERLKGVDSTLKIQPAELGDSAVYLCASSPTVGGGYTFGSGTRLTVV.

The chain uses TRBV28 and TRBJ1-2; TRBD1 matches at 8 bases. V lost 6 bases and J lost 3; bases outside the gene matches: 6. CDR1 is MDHEN, CDR2 SYDVKM, per germline. CDR3 length: 14 residues. As DNA, the CDR3 is TGTGCCAGCAGGCGGCAGGGGGCTCACTATGGCTACACCTTC. Amino acid sequence: CASRRQGAHYGYTF.

The sample holds a few counts of this clone. The V gene is TRBV14, the J gene TRBJ1-4, with no clear D. This CDR3 comprises 14 residues. Deletions cut 0 bases from V and 7 bases from J, with 9 bases between. CDR1 and CDR2 (germline): SGHDN, FVKESK. The CDR3 loop is CASSQDEESEKLFF. The CDR3 DNA reads TGTGCCAGCAGCCAAGACGAGGAGAGTGAAAAACTGTTTTTT.

The chain joins TRBV7-6 to TRBJ2-3; possibly TRBD2 for D (6 bases). This CDR3 spans 15 amino acids. The V gene lost 4 bases and the J gene lost 6 bases, with 17 bases spanning the gap. Per germline, CDR1 SGHVS and CDR2 FNYEAQ. The CDR3 loop reads CASSSPDGGGDTQYF. The CDR3 DNA follows: TGTGCCAGCAGCTCGCCTGACGGGGGTGGGGATACGCAGTATTTT.

The J gene is TRBJ2-7, the V gene TRBV6-2 or TRBV6-3, with 9 bases fitting TRBD2. With V trimmed by 4 bases and J by 3 bases, 7 bases remained unmatched. The CDR3 is 15 residues long. Germline V lookup: CDR1 MNHEY, CDR2 SVGEGT. The CDR3 DNA reads TGTGCCAGCAGTTCGAAGCGGGGGGCCGACTACGAGCAGTACTTC. Encoded protein: CASSSKRGADYEQYF.

This clone was counted once. This chain connects TRBV4-2 to TRBJ2-3; 9 positions match TRBD2. The V segment lost 1 base and the J segment 5 bases; nucleotides outside the gene matches: 10. The CDR3 runs to 17 residues. CDR1 LGHNA and CDR2 YNFKEQ come from the germline V gene. CDR3 in amino acids: CASSQGVGGGAEDTQYF. The CDR3, as DNA: TGTGCCAGCAGCCAAGGGGTCGGCGGGGGGGCCGAAGATACGCAGTATTTT.

The CDR3 nucleotides read TGCGCCAGCAGCCAAGCGGACAGCAATAATTCACCCCTCCACTTT. It encodes CASSQADSNNSPLHF. The V gene is TRBV4-1, the J gene TRBJ1-6; D possibly corresponds to TRBD1 (6 bases). V lost 1 base to trimming and J lost 5 bases, with 9 bases between them. CDR1 is MGHRA and CDR2 is YSYEKL in the germline V gene. The CDR3 length is 15 residues.

The table lists this clone with a count of one. The gene calls are TRBV7-9 and TRBJ2-1; 8 bases are a match to TRBD2. This CDR3 has 16 amino acids. Germline values: CDR1 SEHNR, CDR2 FQNEAQ (reference sequence). With V trimmed by 5 bases and J by 4 bases, 10 bases remained unmatched. The CDR3 DNA is TGTGCCAGCAGCCCCACAGCGGGGGCCTTATACAATGAGCAGTTCTTC. As protein: CASSPTAGALYNEQFF.

The chain carries TRBV28 and TRBJ1-6; D not certain. This CDR3 contains 17 residues. V lost 6 bases to trimming and J lost 8 bases, with 23 bases between them. CDR1 is MDHEN, CDR2 SYDVKM, per germline. The DNA of the CDR3 is TGTGCCAGCAGCCTGATATCCGGTCTGCGGAAAGATTCACCCCTCCACTTT. Encoded protein: CASSLISGLRKDSPLHF.

The chain recombines TRBV2 with TRBJ1-3, with 9 bases that match TRBD1. J was trimmed by 1 base and V by 6 bases; bases with no gene match: 4. The CDR3 loop spans 15 amino acids. Germline assignment: CDR1 SNHLY and CDR2 FYNNEI. The CDR3 sequence: CASSGQGPSGNTIYF. The CDR3 region has the DNA TGTGCCAGCAGCGGACAGGGGCCTTCTGGAAACACCATATATTTT.

This rearrangement joins TRBV5-6 to TRBJ2-4, with a weak D call TRBD1 (6 bases). Trimming shortened V by 0 bases and J by 14 bases, and 12 bases separated the two germline ends. The germline V gene encodes CDR1 SGHDT and CDR2 YYEEEE. The CDR3 is 12 residues long. Here the CDR3 reads CASSLVGAGEYF. CDR3 bases: TGTGCCAGCAGCTTGGTAGGGGCAGGGGAGTACTTC.

The chain employs TRBV4-3 and TRBJ2-1; 7 positions match TRBD2. The CDR3 is 16 amino acids. Trimming at V came to 0 bases and at J to 2 bases, leaving 4 bases not matched to a gene. Per germline, CDR1 LGHNA and CDR2 YSLEER. The CDR3: CASSQDGGGTYNEQFF. The CDR3 region has the DNA TGCGCCAGCAGCCAAGATGGCGGGGGAACCTACAATGAGCAGTTCTTC.

The chain joins TRBV5-4 to TRBJ1-4, with a tentative D call TRBD1 (6 bases). V was trimmed by 3 bases and J by 3 bases, leaving 12 bases between them. CDR1 is SGHNT and CDR2 is YYREEE in the germline V gene (reference sequence). CDR3 length: 15 residues. The CDR3 sequence: CASSSDRMPNEKLFF. The CDR3, as DNA: TGTGCCAGCAGCTCCGACAGGATGCCTAATGAAAAACTGTTTTTT.

The rearrangement uses TRBV18 and TRBJ2-2; TRBD2 matches at 7 bases. The germline V gene has CDR1 KGHSH and CDR2 LQKENI. This CDR3 region has 14 residues. V shed 8 bases and J 2 bases; nucleotides not matched to a gene: 5. CDR3 nucleotide sequence: TGTGCCAGCAAACGGGAGGCCAACACCGGGGAGCTGTTTTTT. It yields the protein CASKREANTGELFF.

This chain connects TRBV11-3 to TRBJ2-4; 15 bases are a match to TRBD2. This CDR3 spans 19 amino acids. V lost 6 bases, J lost 7 bases, and 16 bases stayed unmatched. Germline lookup yields CDR1 SGHNT and CDR2 YENEEA. In DNA, the CDR3 is TGTGCCAGCAGAGGGCGCGGGGGACTAGCGGGAGGTTTGGGGAACATTCAGTACTTC. It codes for CASRGRGGLAGGLGNIQYF.

Notes on this clone: At one of its ends the junction is not consistent with the germline gene, which may arise from a read error. The sample has other DNA sequences that encode this CDR3 too. The chain combines TRBV6-5 with TRBJ1-1, with D possibly TRBD1 on 5 matching bases. The CDR3 has 15 residues. CDR1 and CDR2 (germline): MNHEY, SVGAGI. The CDR3 DNA is TGTGCCAGCAGGGCCTACGACAGCACGAACACTGAAGCTTTTTTT. It translates to CASRAYDSTNTEAFF.

The chain is built from TRBV5-1 and TRBJ1-1; maybe TRBD1 (5 bases). V shed 3 bases and J shed 0 bases, with 12 bases lying between them. Germline CDR1 is SGHRS and CDR2 is YFSETQ. The CDR3 consists of 15 residues. CDR3 sequence reads: CASSWTMGMNTEAFF. CDR3 DNA sequence: TGCGCCAGCAGCTGGACAATGGGAATGAACACTGAAGCTTTCTTT.

Notes on this clone: One end of the junction fails to match germline, which may point to a read error. This rearrangement joins TRBV19 to TRBJ1-5; possibly TRBD1 for D (5 bases). The CDR3 has 15 amino acids. Per germline, CDR1 LNHDA and CDR2 SQIVND (reference sequence). CDR3 sequence reads: CASSSGGGGNQPQHF. In DNA form, the CDR3 reads TGTGCCAGCAGTAGTGGGGGAGGAGGCAATCAGCCCCAGCATTTT.

The chain links TRBV14 to TRBJ2-2; TRBD2 might be the D (5 bases). Germline V gene lookup returns CDR1 SGHDN and CDR2 FVKESK. V was trimmed by 2 bases and J by 4 bases, leaving 20 bases between them. CDR3 length: 18 amino acids. The CDR3 bases are TGTGCCAGCAGCCAAACTAGGCAGCCAGGAAGAGTCACCGGGGAGCTGTTTTTT. Its protein is CASSQTRQPGRVTGELFF.

The CDR3 DNA is TGTGCCAGCAGTTTGGACAGCAAAGCTTTCTTT. Its protein product is CASSLDSKAFF. The chain recombines TRBV28 with TRBJ1-1; a weak D match, TRBD1 (6 bases). The CDR3 length is 11 residues. The germline gives CDR1 MDHEN, CDR2 SYDVKM. The germline V and J ends were trimmed by 3 bases and 9 bases, with 8 bases remaining between them.

This clone has just a few counts. The chain employs TRBV3-1 (or the pseudogene TRBV3-2) and TRBJ1-2, with TRBD1 matching over 9 bases. CDR1 is LGHDT and CDR2 is YNNKEL in the germline V gene (reference sequence). CDR3 length: 14 residues. The V and J ends lost 2 bases and 8 bases, in that order; junction bases with no gene match: 6. The CDR3: CASSQRDRGGGYTF. The CDR3, as DNA: TGTGCCAGCAGCCAAAGAGACAGGGGGGGAGGCTACACCTTC.

Worth noting for this clone: A read error may account for a junction end that differs from germline. The rearrangement uses TRBV6-5 and TRBJ2-2; D unresolved. The CDR3 contains 14 residues. The germline V gene encodes CDR1 MNHEY and CDR2 SVGAGI. The CDR3 here is CATSRSAVTGELFF. In DNA, the CDR3 is TGTGCCACCAGTCGGTCCGCGGTCACCGGGGAGCTGTTTTTT.

This chain joins TRBV5-1 and TRBJ2-2; no reliable D call. V lost 1 base and J lost 4, with 8 bases in between. This CDR3 contains 14 residues. CDR1 and CDR2 (germline): SGHRS, YFSETQ. CDR3: CASSLSASTGELFF. The DNA of the CDR3 is TGCGCCAGCAGCTTGAGCGCGTCCACCGGGGAGCTGTTTTTT.